The 19 T cell receptor beta chains listed next were all sequenced from one sample in a study of T-cell reconstitution after alpha-beta-depleted transplantation in children. Unique molecular identifiers were incorporated into the prepared TCRbeta library. TCRdb re-called the PCR reads with MiXCR, one entry per CDR3 protein. The sample records approximately 980,000 distinct CDR3 sequences, under 30% being singletons. Sequencing used PBMCs, mostly from graft donor cells, obtained 360 days after TCRalphabeta/CD19-depleted stem cell transplant. These receptors all come from a boy under two years old who had a stem cell transplant for SCID, so the T cells may come from the graft donor.

The J gene is TRBJ2-4, the V gene TRBV27, with D tentatively TRBD2 (6 bases). The length of the CDR3 is 14 residues. V shed 5 bases and J shed 7 bases, with 15 bases lying between them. Germline V gene sequence: CDR1 MNHEY, CDR2 SMNVEV (reference sequence). The chain's CDR3 is CASSQFGLFNIQYF. CDR3 bases: TGTGCCAGCAGTCAGTTTGGACTATTCAACATTCAGTACTTC.

This CDR3 is CASSLTVGTEAFF. In DNA form, the CDR3 reads TGCGCCAGCAGCTTGACAGTGGGGACTGAAGCTTTCTTT. V is TRBV5-1 and J is TRBJ1-1; D is unresolved. Germline CDR1 is SGHRS and CDR2 is YFSETQ. There are 13 residues in the CDR3. The V end was cut by 1 base, the J end by 5 bases, with 9 bases between.

In this sample, this clonotype turned up a few times. The chain employs TRBV5-1 and TRBJ2-1; weak D call: TRBD1 (5 bases). Germline CDR1 reads SGHRS; CDR2 reads YFSETQ. With 4 bases removed from V and 5 bases from J, the gap between germline ends came to 19 bases. The CDR3 is made up of 16 amino acids. CDR3 amino acids: CASSPPGRGSNNEQFF. The CDR3 nucleotides are TGCGCCAGCAGCCCCCCCGGAAGGGGATCGAACAATGAGCAGTTCTTC.

This chain uses TRBV15 with TRBJ2-7; D possibly corresponds to TRBD1 (6 bases). Trimming pared 1 base from V and 3 bases from J, leaving 16 bases between. Germline V gene lookup returns CDR1 LNHNV and CDR2 YYDKDF (reference sequence). This CDR3 region has 16 residues. CDR3 coding DNA: TGTGCCACCAGCAGAGCCGGGACATTCCTATTCTACGAGCAGTACTTC. Residues: CATSRAGTFLFYEQYF.

This clonotype was found a few times. The chain carries TRBV3-1 and TRBJ2-2, with 7 bases that match TRBD1. The CDR3 contains 17 residues. Trimming at V came to 1 base and at J to 5 bases, leaving 10 bases not matched to a gene. Germline CDR1 is LGHDT and CDR2 is YNNKEL (reference sequence). CDR3 amino acids: CASSQGGQSYPTGELFF. For the CDR3, the DNA is TGTGCCAGCAGCCAAGGGGGACAGTCCTATCCTACCGGGGAGCTGTTTTTT.

The table lists this clonotype with a few counts. J is TRBJ2-5 and V is TRBV3-1; no firm D call. Germline V gene data show CDR1 as LGHDT and CDR2 as YNNKEL (reference sequence). Trimming removed 4 bases at V and 4 bases at J, with 7 bases between. The CDR3 has 12 amino acids. The CDR3: CASSRNGETQYF. CDR3 bases: TGTGCCAGCAGCCGGAACGGAGAGACCCAGTACTTC.

J is TRBJ2-5 and V is TRBV20-1; D is perhaps TRBD1 (5 bases). The CDR3 runs 15 residues. Trimming left V 3 bases short and J 1 base short, with 15 bases between. Germline CDR1 is DFQATT and CDR2 is SNEGSKA (reference sequence). CDR3 in amino acids: CSASDESGLQETQYF. The CDR3, as DNA: TGCAGTGCTAGTGACGAGTCAGGGCTCCAAGAGACCCAGTACTTC.

This clonotype has a count of ten or more. This chain links TRBV5-1 with TRBJ1-6, with 10 bases matching TRBD1. The CDR3 is 16 amino acids. Trimming took 3 bases from V and 0 from J; bases not matched to a gene: 0. Germline V gene sequence: CDR1 SGHRS, CDR2 YFSETQ. The DNA of the CDR3 is TGCGCCAGCAGCTGGACAGGGGGCTCCTATAATTCACCCCTCCACTTT. This gives the protein CASSWTGGSYNSPLHF.

This clonotype was picked up a small number of times. The rearrangement joins TRBV5-1 to TRBJ2-5, with D possibly TRBD1 on 5 matching bases. The CDR3 extends over 15 amino acids. Per the germline V gene, CDR1 is SGHRS and CDR2 is YFSETQ. Trimming left V 4 bases short and J 4 bases short, with 17 bases between. CDR3 residues: CASSPAIPRVETQYF. DNA of the CDR3: TGCGCCAGCAGCCCGGCGATCCCCAGGGTAGAGACCCAGTACTTC.

This clonotype occurred a few times. The chain employs TRBV5-1 and TRBJ2-3; TRBD1 aligns across 10 bases. Looked up from germline, CDR1 is SGHRS and CDR2 is YFSETQ. This CDR3 is 14 amino acids long. Germline trimming cut 4 bases from V and 4 bases from J; bases unmatched to any gene: 3. This chain's CDR3 is CASSIGTGADTQYF. The CDR3 region has the DNA TGCGCCAGCAGCATCGGGACAGGGGCAGATACGCAGTATTTT.

The chain couples TRBV5-1 to TRBJ2-6; D is perhaps TRBD1 or TRBD2 (5 bases each). There are 19 residues in the CDR3. Trimming stripped 3 bases from V and 0 bases from J, with 19 bases between. Germline CDR1 and CDR2: SGHRS and YFSETQ. CDR3 loop: CASSSLGPLVSSGANVLTF. DNA for the CDR3: TGCGCCAGCAGCTCCCTGGGACCCCTCGTAAGCTCTGGGGCCAACGTCCTGACTTTC.

The chain couples TRBV7-8 to TRBJ2-2; TRBD2 matches at 8 bases. The length of the CDR3 is 17 residues. The V gene's germline CDR1 is SGHVS and CDR2 FQNEAQ. V shed 1 base and J 7 bases; nucleotides not matched to a gene: 11. This chain's CDR3 is CASSLDELAVKGGELFF. The CDR3 DNA reads TGTGCCAGCAGCTTAGATGAACTAGCGGTCAAGGGCGGGGAGCTGTTTTTT.

The chain links TRBV15 to TRBJ1-6; no definite D call. The V gene's germline CDR1 is LNHNV and CDR2 YYDKDF (reference sequence). Trimming removed 0 bases from V and 9 bases from J, with 18 bases in between. The CDR3 has 17 residues. The CDR3 nucleotides read TGTGCCACCAGCAGAGATCACTGGGAAGAAGGTAGTTCACCCCTCCACTTT. The encoded protein is CATSRDHWEEGSSPLHF. The full variable domain, its missing parts supplied by reference TRBV15 and TRBJ1-6, is DAMVIQNPRYQVTQFGKPVTLSCSQTLNHNVMYWYQQKSSQAPKLLFHYYDKDFNNEADTPDNFQSRRPNTSFCFLDIRSPGLGDTAMYLCATSRDHWEEGSSPLHFGNGTRLTVT.

The rearrangement uses TRBV27 and TRBJ2-7; D may be TRBD1 or TRBD2 (5 bases each). The V end was cut by 3 bases, the J end by 7 bases, with 16 bases between. The CDR3 loop spans 14 amino acids. Germline assignment: CDR1 MNHEY and CDR2 SMNVEV (reference sequence). DNA for the CDR3: TGTGCCAGCAGTTTCCAGGGACCGGTGGGGGAGCAGTACTTC. It encodes CASSFQGPVGEQYF.

The count of this clonotype is one. The chain uses TRBV11-2 and TRBJ2-1; 7 bases align to TRBD1. Germline CDR1 SGHAT, CDR2 FQNNGV. V dropped 3 bases and J dropped 2; count of bases not matched to a gene: 13. The CDR3 is made up of 18 amino acids. For the CDR3, the DNA is TGTGCCAGCAGCTTGGGTTATAAAGGGGGCTATCCCTACAATGAGCAGTTCTTC. Translation: CASSLGYKGGYPYNEQFF.

The DNA for the CDR3 is TGTGCCTCCAAGACAGGGAGAGAAGAGACCCAGTACTTC. It is translated as CASKTGREETQYF. V is TRBV15 and J is TRBJ2-5; TRBD1 matches 7 bases. The CDR3 loop spans 13 amino acids. CDR1 LNHNV and CDR2 YYDKDF come from the germline V gene (reference sequence). Unmatched junction bases numbered 9, after V lost 11 bases and J lost 3 bases. Supplemented by reference TRBV15 and TRBJ2-5, the full variable domain reads DAMVIQNPRYQVTQFGKPVTLSCSQTLNHNVMYWYQQKSSQAPKLLFHYYDKDFNNEADTPDNFQSRRPNTSFCFLDIRSPGLGDTAMYLCASKTGREETQYFGPGTRLLVL.

Written as DNA, the CDR3 is TGTGCCAGCAGCGTATCGGTTGGTTCCTACAATGAGCAGTTCTTC. Protein product: CASSVSVGSYNEQFF. The V gene is TRBV9, the J gene TRBJ2-1; D gene unclear. With 1 base removed from V and 1 base from J, the gap between germline ends came to 9 bases. Germline CDR1 and CDR2: SGDLS and YYNGEE. The CDR3 contains 15 residues. Filled out from reference TRBV9 and TRBJ2-1, the complete variable domain reads DSGVTQTPKHLITATGQRVTLRCSPRSGDLSVYWYQQSLDQGLQFLIQYYNGEERAKGNILERFSAQQFPDLHSELNLSSLELGDSALYFCASSVSVGSYNEQFFGPGTRLTVL.

This chain uses TRBV20-1 with TRBJ2-1; D perhaps matches TRBD1 (8 bases). The CDR3 has 14 amino acids. Between the trimmed V and J ends, which lost 5 bases and 7 bases, there was a span of 18 bases. The germline V gene has CDR1 DFQATT and CDR2 SNEGSKA (reference sequence). The CDR3 spells CSADDRGGTNEQFF. The CDR3 nucleotides read TGCAGTGCTGATGACAGGGGAGGGACAAATGAGCAGTTCTTC.

This clonotype was counted a few times. The chain is built from TRBV12-3 or TRBV12-4 and TRBJ2-3; D perhaps matches TRBD1 (6 bases). V was clipped by 6 bases and J by 3 bases, with 16 bases between them. CDR3 length: 15 amino acids. DNA for the CDR3: TGTGCCAGCAGCAGGTCTAGGGGGATAACAGATACGCAGTATTTT. Translation: CASSRSRGITDTQYF.